This TCR beta chain is drawn from a study of regulatory T cells in long-lasting Graves disease. With iRepertoire HTBI primers and Arm-PCR of CDR3 regions, TCR beta libraries were built. TCRdb reprocessed the multiplex PCR reads via MiXCR and lists one record per CDR3 protein. This sample has hundreds of thousands of distinct CDR3 sequences, with roughly a fifth found just once. Trimming removed 6 bases from V and 9 bases from J, with 12 bases in between. The length of the CDR3 is 12 residues. Germline V lookup: CDR1 MDHEN, CDR2 SYDVKM. The time point is: persistent/refractory GD, antithyroid drugs over 5 years with positive TRAb. PBMCs were the source of the RNA used for TCR sequencing. This clonotype was counted many times.

V usage is TRBV28 and J usage is TRBJ1-5; no clear D. This TCR was recovered from a female donor with Graves disease. Sequencing used peripheral blood mononuclear cells (PBMCs), obtained when the disease was refractory, from a patient treated with antithyroid drugs. The CDR3 DNA reads as TGTGCCAGCAGCCTCGAGGTGAGGCCCCAGCATTTT. Translating it yields CASSLEVRPQHF.